These 25 T cell receptor beta chains came from one sample sequenced in a study of a mutant IDH1 vaccine in newly diagnosed glioma. The repertoire was sequenced with immunoSEQ multiplex PCR; TCRdb's copy has only in-frame clones and lacks some. The data contain roughly 38,000 clones, about 73% of them singletons. Sample time point: baseline, week 1 (first vaccination visit). Regarding treatment: pre-vaccination baseline after standard-of-care therapy. Source: PBMCs, taken from a glioma patient treated with radiotherapy, temozolomide or both. The receptors originated from a man between 40 and 49 years old with glioma. Some clones in this sample may be carry-over from other donors' samples.

The V and J genes are TRBV27 and TRBJ2-2; 7 bases are shared with TRBD1. This CDR3 is 15 amino acids long. Germline CDR1 is MNHEY and CDR2 is SMNVEV (reference sequence). V lost 4 bases and J lost 7; bases outside the gene matches: 9. The chain's CDR3 is CASSSRQGRVGELFF. The CDR3 nucleotides read TGTGCCAGCAGTTCAAGACAGGGACGGGTCGGGGAGCTGTTTTTT.

The CDR3 nucleotides read TGTGCCAGCAGCTTACCGGGACTAGCGGGGGGGGAGGAGCTGTTTTTT. Translated: CASSLPGLAGGEELFF. The chain links TRBV9 to TRBJ2-2; 16 bases map to TRBD2. CDR3 length equals 16 residues. CDR1 SGDLS and CDR2 YYNGEE come from the germline V gene. With 4 bases clipped from V and 10 bases from J, the junction kept 7 bases outside the gene matches.

The chain carries TRBV10-1 and TRBJ1-1; D possibly corresponds to TRBD1 (5 bases). V dropped 4 bases and J dropped 4 bases, with 7 bases sitting between them. In germline, CDR1 is WNHNN, CDR2 SYGVQD (reference sequence). The CDR3 covers 12 residues. The CDR3 DNA sequence: TGCGCCAGCAGTGCAGGGTCCACTGAAGCTTTCTTT. Translated: CASSAGSTEAFF.

The V gene is TRBV9, the J gene TRBJ2-7, with 11 bases fitting TRBD1. Looked up from germline, CDR1 is SGDLS and CDR2 is YYNGEE. Losses at the gene ends were 4 bases for V and 3 bases for J; bases not matched to a gene: 6. The CDR3 has 15 residues. CDR3 DNA sequence: TGTGCCAGCAGCCCGGCTGGGACAGGGGGCTACGAGCAGTACTTC. This sequence encodes CASSPAGTGGYEQYF.

As for this clone: At the DNA level, this CDR3 is encoded by other sequences in the same sample as well. The rearrangement joins TRBV6-5 to TRBJ1-1; D gene ambiguous. This CDR3 is 11 amino acids long. The germline V and J ends were trimmed by 6 bases and 5 bases, with 7 bases remaining between them. Germline V gene data show CDR1 as MNHEY and CDR2 as SVGAGI. In DNA, the CDR3 is TGTGCCAGCAGCCGTGGGACTGAAGCTTTCTTT. It translates to CASSRGTEAFF.

The chain employs TRBV7-3 and TRBJ1-1; TRBD1 agrees at 11 bases. The germline gives CDR1 SGHTA, CDR2 FQGTGA. There are 15 residues in the CDR3. V dropped 5 bases and J dropped 6; count of bases not matched to a gene: 8. The CDR3 region is CASSLAGQGAAEAFF. In nucleotides, the CDR3 is TGTGCCAGCAGCCTGGCCGGACAGGGGGCGGCTGAAGCTTTCTTT.

This clone has more than one count but fewer than ten. CDR3 sequence reads: CASSSIQGAGYTF. CDR3 sequence (DNA): TGTGCCAGCAGCTCGATACAGGGGGCGGGCTACACCTTC. The genes are TRBV5-4 and TRBJ1-2; 9 bases line up with TRBD1. The V and J ends lost 3 bases and 8 bases, in that order; junction bases with no gene match: 5. CDR1 SGHNT and CDR2 YYREEE come from the germline V gene (reference sequence). The CDR3 spans 13 residues.

The chain has TRBV7-9 and TRBJ1-1; D remains unclear. Germline values: CDR1 SEHNR, CDR2 FQNEAQ (reference sequence). The germline V and J ends were trimmed by 4 bases and 3 bases, with 12 bases remaining between them. The length of the CDR3 is 14 residues. The DNA of the CDR3 is TGTGCCAGCAGCTCCCCCGACGATGACACTGAAGCTTTCTTT. The encoded protein is CASSSPDDDTEAFF.

V usage is TRBV6-1 and J usage is TRBJ1-4, with 10 bases matching TRBD1. V dropped 6 bases and J dropped 8; count of bases not matched to a gene: 9. Germline V CDR1 and CDR2: MNHNS, SASEGT. The CDR3 has 15 residues. The DNA of the CDR3 is TGTGCCAGCAGCGACGATTGGGACAGGGGAGAAAAACTGTTTTTT. Protein: CASSDDWDRGEKLFF.

This clone was seen more than once but under ten times. The rearrangement links TRBV5-4 to TRBJ1-1, with no clear D. Germline V lookup: CDR1 SGHNT, CDR2 YYREEE (reference sequence). CDR3 length: 13 residues. With 4 bases removed from V and 2 bases from J, the gap between germline ends came to 9 bases. The CDR3 bases are TGTGCCAGCAGCGTAGATCCAAACACTGAAGCTTTCTTT. Its protein is CASSVDPNTEAFF.

This chain connects TRBV6-5 to TRBJ2-7; 11 bases fit TRBD2. Germline V gives CDR1 MNHEY, CDR2 SVGAGI. V trimming: 9 bases; J trimming: 7 bases; junction bases outside the gene matches: 8. CDR3 length equals 13 residues. In DNA, the CDR3 is TGTGCCAGTAGCGGGGGGGCTATGCGAGAGCAGTACTTC. Amino acid sequence: CASSGGAMREQYF.

This sequence joins TRBV19 and TRBJ1-4, with D unresolved. This CDR3 has 13 amino acids. Germline loops: CDR1 LNHDA, CDR2 SQIVND (reference sequence). The V end lost 5 bases, the J end lost 2 bases, and 6 bases lay between the germline ends. CDR3 in amino acids: CASSPGTNEKLFF. The CDR3, as DNA: TGTGCCAGTAGTCCCGGGACTAATGAAAAACTGTTTTTT.

The V and J genes are TRBV15 and TRBJ1-5; D may be TRBD1 (6 bases). Trimming stripped 4 bases from V and 6 bases from J, with 16 bases between. Germline assignment: CDR1 LNHNV and CDR2 YYDKDF (reference sequence). This CDR3 comprises 15 residues. The CDR3 DNA is TGTGCCACCAGCATTAGCGCTCAGGGGAGTCAGCCCCAGCATTTT. Encoded protein: CATSISAQGSQPQHF.

Concerning this clone: One end of the junction varies from germline; a read error may be responsible. V gene TRBV29-1 combines with J gene TRBJ2-3; D not certain. The CDR3 is 8 residues long. Germline CDR1 SQVTM, CDR2 ANQGSEA. The CDR3 coding sequence is TGCAGCGCCGGCCCACAACATTTT. Translation gives CSAGPQHF.

The V call is TRBV5-1, the J call TRBJ2-1, with D uncertain. V dropped 2 bases and J dropped 0 bases, with 12 bases sitting between them. This CDR3 has 16 residues. CDR1 and CDR2 from the germline V gene are SGHRS and YFSETQ. CDR3 loop: CASSFKPSDSYNEQFF. In nucleotides, the CDR3 is TGCGCCAGCAGCTTCAAACCATCGGACTCCTACAATGAGCAGTTCTTC.

The chain is built from TRBV7-9 and TRBJ1-3; D unresolved. Trimming left V 2 bases short and J 0 bases short, with 11 bases between. Germline-derived CDR1 and CDR2 are SEHNR and FQNEAQ (reference sequence). This CDR3 has 16 residues. The CDR3 region is CASSLKDGLSGNTIYF. The DNA of the CDR3 is TGTGCCAGCAGCTTAAAGGACGGTCTCTCTGGAAACACCATATATTTT.

The genes are TRBV7-2 and TRBJ1-5, with a tentative D call TRBD1 (6 bases). V was pared by 4 bases and J by 3 bases, with 16 bases between. Germline assignment: CDR1 SGHTA and CDR2 FQGNSA. The CDR3 runs 16 residues. CDR3 region: CASSYWGRGNNQPQHF. CDR3 coding DNA: TGTGCCAGCAGCTATTGGGGGCGGGGAAACAATCAGCCCCAGCATTTT.

The chain employs TRBV6-1 and TRBJ1-2; D not certain. In germline, CDR1 is MNHNS, CDR2 SASEGT. V lost 1 base to trimming and J lost 4 bases, with 10 bases between them. The CDR3 runs 14 residues. The CDR3 region has the DNA TGTGCCAGCAGTGAAGAGGGAACAGCCTATGGCTACACCTTC. Protein: CASSEEGTAYGYTF.

The gene calls are TRBV25-1 and TRBJ2-7; unclear D gene. V lost 5 bases and J lost 0, with 11 bases in between. Germline V gene sequence: CDR1 MGHDK, CDR2 SYGVNS. This CDR3 contains 14 residues. CDR3 sequence: CASSFLTNSYEQYF. CDR3 nucleotides: TGTGCCAGCAGTTTTCTGACAAACTCCTACGAGCAGTACTTC.

This clone appeared a single time. CDR3 DNA: TGTGCCACTTACAGGGATTTTAATGAAAAACTGTTTTTT. This encodes CATYRDFNEKLFF. V and J are TRBV2 and TRBJ1-4, with D possibly TRBD1 on 6 matching bases. The CDR3 covers 13 residues. The V gene's germline CDR1 is SNHLY and CDR2 FYNNEI. Trimming shortened V by 10 bases and J by 4 bases, and 13 bases separated the two germline ends.

In regard to this clone: At one end, the junction sequence differs from germline, possibly due to a read error. This rearrangement joins TRBV2 to TRBJ2-4; 8 bases agree with TRBD1. The CDR3 runs 12 residues. The germline V gene has CDR1 SNHLY and CDR2 FYNNEI. The CDR3 coding sequence is TGTGCCAGCAGTGAACCCGACAGGGGAGCGGACTTC. Amino acids: CASSEPDRGADF.

The rearrangement joins TRBV5-1 to TRBJ2-3; D is uncertain. Germline values: CDR1 SGHRS, CDR2 YFSETQ. The length of the CDR3 is 15 residues. V was clipped by 0 bases and J by 5 bases, with 13 bases between them. CDR3 residues: CASSLDRVEVDTQYF. DNA for the CDR3: TGCGCCAGCAGCTTGGATCGAGTAGAAGTAGATACGCAGTATTTT.

CDR3 amino acids: CASSFVPPGSTYGYTF. In DNA, the CDR3 is TGTGCCAGCAGTTTTGTGCCCCCGGGCAGTACCTATGGCTACACCTTC. The chain has TRBV27 and TRBJ1-2; D not resolved. CDR3 length equals 16 residues. Trimming took 3 bases from V and 4 from J, leaving 18 bases between them. Germline-derived CDR1 and CDR2 are MNHEY and SMNVEV (reference sequence).

The chain carries TRBV9 and TRBJ2-7; 7 positions match TRBD1. CDR1 is SGDLS, CDR2 YYNGEE, per germline. This CDR3 region has 12 residues. V gave up 5 bases and J gave up 6 bases; unmatched junction bases: 5. CDR3 sequence: CASSGAGGEQYF. The CDR3 coding sequence is TGTGCCAGCAGTGGGGCAGGGGGCGAGCAGTACTTC.

The chain is built from TRBV10-3 and TRBJ2-7; 8 nucleotides match TRBD1. The V segment lost 3 bases and the J segment 1 base; nucleotides outside the gene matches: 2. CDR3 size: 14 residues. The germline V gene encodes CDR1 ENHRY and CDR2 SYGVKD. Written as DNA, the CDR3 is TGTGCCATCAGTGACGGGACAGGTTCCTACGAGCAGTACTTC. Its translation: CAISDGTGSYEQYF.